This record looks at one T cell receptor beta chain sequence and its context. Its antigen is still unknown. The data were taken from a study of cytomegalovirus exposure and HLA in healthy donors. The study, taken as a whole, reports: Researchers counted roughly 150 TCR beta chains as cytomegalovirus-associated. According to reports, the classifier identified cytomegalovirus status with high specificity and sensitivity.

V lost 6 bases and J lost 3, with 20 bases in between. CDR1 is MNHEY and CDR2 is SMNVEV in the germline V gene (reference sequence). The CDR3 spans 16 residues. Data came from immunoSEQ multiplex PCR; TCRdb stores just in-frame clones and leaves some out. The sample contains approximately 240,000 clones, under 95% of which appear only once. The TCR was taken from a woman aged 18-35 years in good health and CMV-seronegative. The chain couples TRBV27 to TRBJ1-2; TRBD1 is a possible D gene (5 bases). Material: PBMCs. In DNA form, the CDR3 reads TGTGCCAGCAGGGGTCGAGGGGAGGATACTTACTATGGCTACACCTTC. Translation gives CASRGRGEDTYYGYTF.